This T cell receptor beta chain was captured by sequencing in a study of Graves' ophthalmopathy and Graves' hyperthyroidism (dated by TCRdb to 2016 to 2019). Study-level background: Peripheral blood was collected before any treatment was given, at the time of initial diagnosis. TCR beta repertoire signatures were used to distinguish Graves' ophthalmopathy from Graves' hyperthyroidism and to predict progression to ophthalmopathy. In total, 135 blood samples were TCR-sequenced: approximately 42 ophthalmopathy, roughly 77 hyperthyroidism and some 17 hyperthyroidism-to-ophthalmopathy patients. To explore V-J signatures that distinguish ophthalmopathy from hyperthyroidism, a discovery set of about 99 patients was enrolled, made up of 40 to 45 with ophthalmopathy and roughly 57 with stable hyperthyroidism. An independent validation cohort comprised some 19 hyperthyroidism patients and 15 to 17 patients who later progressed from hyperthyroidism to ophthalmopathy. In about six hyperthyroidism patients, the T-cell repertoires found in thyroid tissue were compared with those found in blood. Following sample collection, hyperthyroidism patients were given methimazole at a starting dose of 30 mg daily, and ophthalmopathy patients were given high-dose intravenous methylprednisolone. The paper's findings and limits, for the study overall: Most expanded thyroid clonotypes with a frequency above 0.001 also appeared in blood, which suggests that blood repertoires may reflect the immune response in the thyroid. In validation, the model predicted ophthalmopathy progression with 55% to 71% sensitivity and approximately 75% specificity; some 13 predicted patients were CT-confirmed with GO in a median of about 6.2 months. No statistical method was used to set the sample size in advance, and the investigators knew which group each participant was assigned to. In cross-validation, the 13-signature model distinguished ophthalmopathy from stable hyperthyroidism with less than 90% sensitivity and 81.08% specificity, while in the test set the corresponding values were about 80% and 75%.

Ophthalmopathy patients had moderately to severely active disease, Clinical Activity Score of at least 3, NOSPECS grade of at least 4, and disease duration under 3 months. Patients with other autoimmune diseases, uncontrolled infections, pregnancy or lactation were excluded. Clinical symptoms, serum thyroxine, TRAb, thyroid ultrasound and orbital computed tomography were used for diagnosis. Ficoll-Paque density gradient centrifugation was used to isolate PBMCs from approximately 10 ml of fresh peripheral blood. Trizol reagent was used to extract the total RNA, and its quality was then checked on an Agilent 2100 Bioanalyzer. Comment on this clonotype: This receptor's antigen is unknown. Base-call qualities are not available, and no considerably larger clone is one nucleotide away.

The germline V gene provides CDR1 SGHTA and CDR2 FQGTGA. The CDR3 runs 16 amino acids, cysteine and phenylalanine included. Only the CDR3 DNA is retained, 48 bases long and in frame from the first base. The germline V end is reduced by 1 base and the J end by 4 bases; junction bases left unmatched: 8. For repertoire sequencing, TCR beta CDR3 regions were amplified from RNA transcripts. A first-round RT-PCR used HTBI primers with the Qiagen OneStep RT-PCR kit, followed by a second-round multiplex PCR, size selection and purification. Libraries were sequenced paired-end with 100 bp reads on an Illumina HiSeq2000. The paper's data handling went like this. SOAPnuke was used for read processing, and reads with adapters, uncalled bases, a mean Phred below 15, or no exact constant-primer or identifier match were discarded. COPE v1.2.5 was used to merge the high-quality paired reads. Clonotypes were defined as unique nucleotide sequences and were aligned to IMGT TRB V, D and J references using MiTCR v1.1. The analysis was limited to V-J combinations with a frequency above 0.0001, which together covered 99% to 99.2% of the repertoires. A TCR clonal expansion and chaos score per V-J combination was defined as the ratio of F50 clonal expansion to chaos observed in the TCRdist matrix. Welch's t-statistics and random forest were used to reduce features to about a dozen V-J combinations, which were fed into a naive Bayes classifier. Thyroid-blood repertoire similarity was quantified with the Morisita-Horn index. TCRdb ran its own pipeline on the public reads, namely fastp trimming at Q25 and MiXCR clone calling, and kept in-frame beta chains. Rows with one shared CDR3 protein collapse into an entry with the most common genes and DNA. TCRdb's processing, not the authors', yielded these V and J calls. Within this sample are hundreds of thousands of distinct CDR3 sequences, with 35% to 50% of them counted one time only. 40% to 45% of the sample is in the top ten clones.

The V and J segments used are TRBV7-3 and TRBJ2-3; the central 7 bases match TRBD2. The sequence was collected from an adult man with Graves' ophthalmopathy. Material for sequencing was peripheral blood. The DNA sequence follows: TGTGCCAGCAGCTTAATAGCGGGCAGTTCAGCAGATACGCAGTATTTT. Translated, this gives CASSLIAGSSADTQYF. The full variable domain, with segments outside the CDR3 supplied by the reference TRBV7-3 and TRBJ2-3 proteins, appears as GAGVSQTPSNKVTEKGKYVELRCDPISGHTALYWYRQSLGQGPEFLIYFQGTGAADDSGLPNDRFFAVRPEGSVSTLKIQRTERGDSAVYLCASSLIAGSSADTQYFGPGTRLTVL.